Each of the 31 T cell receptor beta chains below was sequenced from the same sample in a study of metastatic and nonmetastatic thyroid tumors. Not a single patient had been given any form of treatment at any point before undergoing thyroid surgery. TCRdb re-analyzed the PCR reads through MiXCR. Of tens of thousands of clones listed, roughly 17% were seen once; the top ten hold roughly a tenth. Sequencing was carried out using blood. All receptors come from a male donor with papillary thyroid cancer or a benign thyroid nodule (not recorded which). Some clones in this sample may be carry-over from other donors' samples.

Worth noting for this clone: An end of the junction does not agree with germline; a read error may underlie this. Other DNA sequences from this sample encode an identical CDR3 as well. This chain connects TRBV4-1 to TRBJ2-2; either TRBD1 or TRBD2 may supply D (5 bases each). Germline V gene lookup returns CDR1 MGHRA and CDR2 YSYEKL. CDR3 length: 12 residues. The CDR3 DNA reads TGCGCCAGCAGCCCGTTTCTGGGGGAGTTGTTCTTT. This encodes CASSPFLGELFF.

Many counts were recorded for this clone. The J gene is TRBJ1-6, the V gene TRBV6-6; the D is unclear. Looked up from germline, CDR1 is MNHNY and CDR2 is SVGAGI (reference sequence). The CDR3 sequence is 17 residues long. Between the trimmed V and J ends, which lost 0 bases and 7 bases, there was a span of 16 bases. The CDR3 reads CASSYSIRGGWNSPLHF. DNA of the CDR3: TGTGCCAGCAGTTACTCAATCCGGGGAGGGTGGAATTCACCCCTCCACTTT.

The V call is TRBV20-1, the J call TRBJ1-2, with TRBD1 as a possible D gene (5 bases). Between the trimmed V and J ends, which lost 6 bases and 10 bases, there was a span of 24 bases. The germline gives CDR1 DFQATT, CDR2 SNEGSKA (reference sequence). The CDR3 has 14 residues. The CDR3 nucleotides are TGCAGTGCCTGTCGGGGCAGGTGGTCGTCTGTCTACACCTTC. This codes for CSACRGRWSSVYTF.

On this clone: This sequence may be a read error, since a much larger clone differs from it by one base. The chain uses TRBV6-1 and TRBJ2-2; D uncertain. CDR1 and CDR2 (germline): MNHNS, SASEGT. This CDR3 comprises 13 residues. V gave up 8 bases and J gave up 4 bases, with 11 bases separating them. The CDR3 DNA reads TGTGCCAGCGCCGACCTGCTCACCGGGGAGCTGTTTTTT. Residues: CASADLLTGELFF.

This clone came up many times. The rearrangement links TRBV7-2 to TRBJ2-4, with 8 bases identical to TRBD1. V shed 4 bases, J shed 6 bases, and the junction held 5 bases outside the gene matches. This CDR3 has 14 amino acids. Germline V gene lookup returns CDR1 SGHTA and CDR2 FQGNSA. CDR3 residues: CASSSIGTGNIQYF. DNA for the CDR3: TGTGCCAGCAGCTCCATCGGGACAGGAAACATTCAGTACTTC. Full variable domain (rest looked up from reference TRBV7-2 and TRBJ2-4): GAGVSQSPSNKVTEKGKDVELRCDPISGHTALYWYRQSLGQGLEFLIYFQGNSAPDKSGLPSDRFSAERTGGSVSTLTIQRTQQEDSAVYLCASSSIGTGNIQYFGAGTRLSVL.

There are many counts of this clone. V gene TRBV6-1 combines with J gene TRBJ2-5, with a weak D call TRBD2 (7 bases). The germline CDR1 and CDR2 sequences are MNHNS and SASEGT. V lost 8 bases and J lost 5, with 12 bases in between. This CDR3 has 12 amino acids. The CDR3 loop is CASAGAGETQYF. CDR3 DNA: TGTGCCAGCGCGGGGGCGGGGGAGACCCAGTACTTC.

The chain carries TRBV5-6 and TRBJ2-5; no definite D call. The CDR3 spans 14 residues. V was cut by 5 bases and J by 0 bases, with 11 bases left in between. Germline values: CDR1 SGHDT, CDR2 YYEEEE. The CDR3 region is CASSPFSYQETQYF. DNA for the CDR3: TGTGCCAGCAGTCCCTTTTCGTACCAAGAGACCCAGTACTTC.

V and J are TRBV7-3 and TRBJ1-2; 7 nucleotides agree with TRBD1. The CDR3 has 13 amino acids. The germline CDR1 and CDR2 sequences are SGHTA and FQGTGA. Germline trimming cut 3 bases from V and 6 bases from J; bases unmatched to any gene: 4. CDR3 in amino acids: CASSLVGGDGYTF. As DNA, the CDR3 is TGTGCCAGCAGCTTGGTAGGGGGCGATGGCTACACCTTC.

The sample holds many counts of this clone. The chain couples TRBV27 to TRBJ2-3, with 10 bases aligning to TRBD2. The CDR3 sequence is 14 residues long. Germline CDR1 MNHEY, CDR2 SMNVEV (reference sequence). V shed 5 bases and J 4 bases; nucleotides not matched to a gene: 3. The CDR3: CASSGAGGADTQYF. CDR3 in DNA: TGTGCCAGCAGTGGAGCGGGAGGGGCAGATACGCAGTATTTT.

This clone was seen many times. This sequence joins TRBV30 and TRBJ2-7, with 7 bases that match TRBD1. The germline V gene has CDR1 GTSNPN and CDR2 SVGIG (reference sequence). V was clipped by 2 bases and J by 0 bases; unmatched bases: 7. This CDR3 has 15 amino acids. CDR3 sequence (DNA): TGTGCCTGGAGTAAGGCAGGGGGTTACTCCTACGAGCAGTACTTC. Translating gives CAWSKAGGYSYEQYF.

This clone was seen a few times. This sequence joins TRBV19 and TRBJ2-7; TRBD2 agrees at 8 bases. CDR3 length: 14 amino acids. Germline assignment: CDR1 LNHDA and CDR2 SQIVND (reference sequence). V dropped 1 base and J dropped 4; count of bases not matched to a gene: 3. CDR3 sequence: CASSIAGGLYEQYF. The CDR3 DNA reads as TGTGCCAGTAGTATAGCGGGAGGGCTGTACGAGCAGTACTTC.

This clone was detected a few times. A much larger clone lies one base from this, so it may be a read error. In DNA form, the CDR3 reads TGTGCCAGCAGAGTAGGACCGGGCACTGAAGCTTTCTTT. Residues: CASRVGPGTEAFF. The gene calls are TRBV9 and TRBJ1-1, with unresolved D. Germline V CDR1 and CDR2: SGDLS, YYNGEE. The CDR3 is 13 amino acids.

There are many counts of this clone. The chain couples TRBV30 to TRBJ2-3; 10 positions match TRBD2. The CDR3 spans 17 residues. V was clipped by 0 bases and J by 0 bases; unmatched bases: 6. Germline CDR1 and CDR2: GTSNPN and SVGIG (reference sequence). This CDR3 is CAWSVARTSGSTDTQYF. In DNA, the CDR3 is TGTGCCTGGAGTGTAGCCCGGACTAGCGGAAGCACAGATACGCAGTATTTT.

This clone was seen repeatedly, ten times or more. This rearrangement joins TRBV4-2 to TRBJ1-3; weak D call: TRBD1 (5 bases). Germline CDR1 reads LGHNA; CDR2 reads YNFKEQ. The CDR3 has 17 residues. The ends were cut back, 3 bases at V and 4 bases at J, with 19 bases in the middle. CDR3 residues: CASSHAGTSTPGNTIYF. DNA of the CDR3: TGTGCCAGCAGCCACGCGGGGACCTCTACCCCGGGAAACACCATATATTTT.

This clone was observed at least ten times. This chain links TRBV9 with TRBJ1-2; no clear D. The V gene lost 0 bases and the J gene lost 0 bases, with 6 bases spanning the gap. CDR1 and CDR2 from the germline V gene are SGDLS and YYNGEE. CDR3 length: 14 amino acids. CDR3 DNA: TGTGCCAGCAGCGTAGTGGAAGCTAACTATGGCTACACCTTC. Amino acids: CASSVVEANYGYTF.

This clone was seen many times. The V call is TRBV11-2, the J call TRBJ2-7; D gene uncertain. CDR3 size: 11 residues. The V gene lost 4 bases and the J gene lost 4 bases, with 5 bases spanning the gap. CDR1 and CDR2 (germline): SGHAT, FQNNGV. The CDR3 loop reads CASSSAYEQYF. In nucleotides, the CDR3 is TGTGCCAGCAGCTCCGCATACGAGCAGTACTTC.

Worth noting for this clone: One end of the junction fails to match germline, which may point to a read error. The chain has TRBV7-6 and TRBJ2-3; unclear D gene. Per the germline V gene, CDR1 is SGHVS and CDR2 is FNYEAQ. The CDR3 is 14 residues long. The DNA for the CDR3 is TGTGTCAGCAGCTTAGATGGCGGTAGTGATACGCAGTATTTT. This gives the protein CVSSLDGGSDTQYF.

Many counts were recorded for this clone. V and J are TRBV30 and TRBJ1-6; 7 bases agree with TRBD1. The J segment lost 4 bases and the V segment lost 7 bases, leaving 4 bases of the junction unmatched. Germline CDR1 GTSNPN, CDR2 SVGIG (reference sequence). This CDR3 spans 13 amino acids. CDR3 nucleotides: TGTGCCTTCGGGACAGATTATAATTCACCCCTCCACTTT. Protein sequence: CAFGTDYNSPLHF.

With respect to this clone: This could be a read error, since a much larger clone is one nucleotide away. This sample includes further DNA sequences coding for the same CDR3. J is TRBJ2-3 and V is TRBV12-3 or TRBV12-4; no firm D call. This CDR3 spans 14 amino acids. With 5 bases removed from V and 1 base from J, the gap between germline ends came to 10 bases. The DNA for the CDR3 is TGTGCCAGCAGTCAGACTGTACGCACAGATACGCAGTATTTT. The encoded protein is CASSQTVRTDTQYF.

In regard to this clone: This could be a read error, since a much larger clone is one nucleotide away. CDR3 in DNA: TGTGCCAGCAGCCCCAGTGTTAGCGGGGACTCCTACGAGCAGTACTTC. It encodes CASSPSVSGDSYEQYF. This rearrangement joins TRBV9 to TRBJ2-7, with 8 positions matching TRBD2. This CDR3 has 16 amino acids. Trimming cost V 4 bases and J 0 bases; bases outside gene matches: 9. CDR1 and CDR2 from the germline V gene are SGDLS and YYNGEE.

There are many counts of this clone. The chain employs TRBV4-2 and TRBJ1-2; D unclear. Germline V gives CDR1 LGHNA, CDR2 YNFKEQ. CDR3 length: 13 residues. V lost 4 bases to trimming and J lost 4 bases, with 10 bases between them. The CDR3 region has the DNA TGTGCCAGCAGCCCCTTCGAGGGCTATGGCTACACCTTC. Its protein product is CASSPFEGYGYTF.

The V gene is TRBV7-2, the J gene TRBJ2-3, with D tentatively TRBD1 (6 bases). V was pared by 2 bases and J by 3 bases, with 15 bases between. Germline CDR1 is SGHTA and CDR2 is FQGNSA. This CDR3 region has 16 residues. The DNA of the CDR3 is TGTGCCAGCAGCTTAACGCACAGGGATAGAACAGATACGCAGTATTTT. Translating it yields CASSLTHRDRTDTQYF.

This clone appeared many times. This specimen includes other DNA sequences encoding the same CDR3. V gene TRBV4-2 combines with J gene TRBJ2-1; perhaps TRBD1 as D (5 bases). The ends were cut back, 2 bases at V and 0 bases at J, with 11 bases in the middle. Germline loops: CDR1 LGHNA, CDR2 YNFKEQ. This CDR3 spans 16 amino acids. DNA of the CDR3: TGTGCCAGCAGCCAAAATCAAGACAGCTCCTACAATGAGCAGTTCTTC. It yields the protein CASSQNQDSSYNEQFF.

This clone has ten or more counts. A much bigger clone sits one base away, suggesting this may be a read error. The J gene is TRBJ1-2, the V gene TRBV28, with D hard to call. V was cut by 5 bases and J by 7 bases, with 17 bases left in between. The CDR3 length is 14 residues. CDR1 and CDR2 from the germline V gene are MDHEN and SYDVKM. The DNA of the CDR3 is TGTGCCAGCAGTCCCCCGACCCTTTTTGGTGGCTACACCTTC. This sequence encodes CASSPPTLFGGYTF.

This clone was detected many times. The V gene is TRBV6-5, the J gene TRBJ2-2; D may be TRBD1 (6 bases). The CDR3 covers 15 residues. Germline loops: CDR1 MNHEY, CDR2 SVGAGI. V was clipped by 0 bases and J by 5 bases, with 10 bases between them. The CDR3 spells CASSYSFQGTGELFF. The CDR3, as DNA: TGTGCCAGCAGTTACTCGTTCCAGGGGACCGGGGAGCTGTTTTTT.

This clone was counted many times. The rearrangement links TRBV28 to TRBJ2-1; possibly TRBD2 for D (6 bases). Trimming shortened V by 2 bases and J by 2 bases, and 10 bases separated the two germline ends. This CDR3 contains 15 residues. In germline, CDR1 is MDHEN, CDR2 SYDVKM. CDR3 nucleotides: TGTGCCAGCAGTTTAGCGGGGTGGACCTACAATGAGCAGTTCTTC. As protein: CASSLAGWTYNEQFF. The full variable domain, in which reference TRBV28 and TRBJ2-1 provide the parts outside the CDR3, is DVKVTQSSRYLVKRTGEKVFLECVQDMDHENMFWYRQDPGLGLRLIYFSYDVKMKEKGDIPEGYSVSREKKERFSLILESASTNQTSMYLCASSLAGWTYNEQFFGPGTRLTVL.

This clone showed up many times. CDR3: CARSLSGRPYNEQFF. CDR3 coding DNA: TGTGCCAGGAGCCTTAGCGGGAGGCCCTACAATGAGCAGTTCTTC. The J gene is TRBJ2-1, the V gene TRBV28; 10 nucleotides align to TRBD2. The germline V gene has CDR1 MDHEN and CDR2 SYDVKM. This CDR3 spans 15 amino acids. J was trimmed by 2 bases and V by 9 bases; bases with no gene match: 7.

About this clone itself: Sequence at one end of the junction differs from germline and may be a read error. The chain employs TRBV20-1 and TRBJ2-2; 8 bases are shared with TRBD1. The CDR3 has 15 amino acids. In germline, CDR1 is DFQATT, CDR2 SNEGSKA (reference sequence). The CDR3 DNA is TGCAGTGCTAGAGGGTTTGGACAGGGAGGCGGGCAGCTGTTTTTT. Translated, it gives CSARGFGQGGGQLFF.

V and J are TRBV20-1 and TRBJ2-7; TRBD1 matches 10 bases. V was clipped by 3 bases and J by 6 bases; unmatched bases: 5. This CDR3 comprises 13 residues. CDR1 is DFQATT, CDR2 SNEGSKA, per germline (reference sequence). The CDR3 here is CSASWGDRGEQYF. CDR3 sequence (DNA): TGCAGTGCTAGTTGGGGGGACAGGGGCGAGCAGTACTTC.

The table lists this clone with many counts. This chain joins TRBV28 and TRBJ1-4; 9 bases align to TRBD1. The CDR3 extends over 19 amino acids. Looked up from germline, CDR1 is MDHEN and CDR2 is SYDVKM. V lost 4 bases, J lost 0 bases, and 12 bases stayed unmatched. The CDR3 nucleotides read TGTGCCAGCAGTTCATCACCCGGGACAGGGCTTTCAACTAATGAAAAACTGTTTTTT. It specifies CASSSSPGTGLSTNEKLFF.

This clone was counted at least ten times. The junction shows a germline mismatch at one end, possibly a read error. The chain has TRBV12-3 or TRBV12-4 and TRBJ1-1; 7 nucleotides align to TRBD1. This CDR3 is 11 amino acids long. For the CDR3, the DNA is TGTGCCAGCAGTTTAAGGGACAGCTTCCTCTTT. Encoded protein: CASSLRDSFLF.